The source of this TCR beta chain is a study of response to subunit inactivated influenza vaccine. Study observations and caveats: The authors suggested that few new T cells are recruited per seasonal influenza vaccination.

MiXCR, applied by TCRdb to the RT-PCR reads, yields one record per CDR3 protein. The sample has 500,000 to 600,000 distinct CDR3 sequences; roughly 13% are singletons. This clonotype was observed a handful of times. What it binds is not known. CDR3 size: 15 residues. V lost 6 bases and J lost 5, with 17 bases in between. Sample: PBMCs from blood, taken about 40 days after vaccination. The receptor comes from a man aged 50-59 years who received an inactivated influenza vaccine. V usage is TRBV12-3 or TRBV12-4 and J usage is TRBJ2-1; the D gene is possibly TRBD2 (5 bases). The CDR3 region is CASSIRLPGDNEQFF. In DNA form, the CDR3 reads TGTGCCAGCAGCATACGACTACCTGGGGACAATGAGCAGTTCTTC.